These 5 T cell receptor beta chains came from one sample sequenced in a study of blood T cell repertoires in COVID-19. Using immunoSEQ multiplex PCR, the repertoire was profiled, and TCRdb retains in-frame clones only, with some absent. Here the sample spans about 370,000 clones, 89% being singletons. Sequencing used peripheral blood. Receptors were obtained from a woman aged 30 to 39 with COVID-19, enrolled during active disease.

The chain combines TRBV2 with TRBJ2-7; 11 nucleotides align to TRBD1. The CDR3 consists of 11 residues. J lost 3 bases, V lost 11 bases, and 0 bases had no gene match. Germline V gene data show CDR1 as SNHLY and CDR2 as FYNNEI. DNA for the CDR3: TGTGCCGGGACAGGGGGCTACGAGCAGTACTTC. It codes for CAGTGGYEQYF.

The J gene is TRBJ2-1, the V gene TRBV7-2; TRBD2 matches 7 bases. V was pared by 5 bases and J by 2 bases, with 15 bases of the junction left unmatched. Per the germline V gene, CDR1 is SGHTA and CDR2 is FQGNSA. The length of the CDR3 is 18 residues. CDR3 amino acids: CASSRRRASGTTYNEQFF. CDR3 in DNA: TGTGCCAGCAGCCGTCGTCGGGCTAGCGGTACTACCTACAATGAGCAGTTCTTC.

The J gene is TRBJ2-5, the V gene TRBV12-3 or TRBV12-4; D not resolved. V was cut by 3 bases and J by 1 base, with 6 bases left in between. This CDR3 has 13 amino acids. The CDR3 DNA reads TGTGCCAGCAGTTTCGTCGGCCAAGAGACCCAGTACTTC. Translation: CASSFVGQETQYF.

The chain links TRBV24-1 to TRBJ1-3, with TRBD1 identical over 7 bases. The CDR3 covers 16 residues. Germline-derived CDR1 and CDR2 are KGHDR and SFDVKD. Losses at the gene ends were 3 bases for V and 0 bases for J; bases not matched to a gene: 4. Written as DNA, the CDR3 is TGTGCCACCAGTGATGGGGACAGAATCTCTGGAAACACCATATATTTT. Protein product: CATSDGDRISGNTIYF.

The DNA for the CDR3 is TGTGCCAGCAGTCCGAGCTTCGGGACTAGCGGGAGGGGTGAGCAGTTCTTC. This gives the protein CASSPSFGTSGRGEQFF. The chain joins TRBV28 to TRBJ2-1; TRBD2 agrees at 16 bases. Germline CDR1 and CDR2: MDHEN and SYDVKM. The CDR3 has 17 amino acids. The ends lost 5 bases at V and 9 bases at J; junction bases unmatched: 10.